This entry features one TCR beta chain sequence. The junction had 7 bases not matched to a gene; V was cut back by 5 bases and J by 2 bases. The CDR3 consists of 15 residues. CDR1 PRHDT and CDR2 FYEKMQ come from the germline V gene (reference sequence). Clones were read by immunoSEQ multiplex PCR, and TCRdb kept only the in-frame ones, dropping some. This sample yields some 300,000 clones, of which about 77% are seen a single time; over 5% belongs to the top ten. This entry comes from a study of cytotoxic CD8 clonotypes in ibrutinib-treated CLL. This TCR was sampled from a human donor with chronic lymphocytic leukemia. This specimen consisted of PBMCs, obtained before ibrutinib treatment. This chain uses TRBV13 with TRBJ2-7, with 9 bases fitting TRBD1. For the CDR3, the DNA is TGTGCCAGCAGCGCAGGACAGGGGTTGACCTACGAGCAGTACTTC. Translated: CASSAGQGLTYEQYF.